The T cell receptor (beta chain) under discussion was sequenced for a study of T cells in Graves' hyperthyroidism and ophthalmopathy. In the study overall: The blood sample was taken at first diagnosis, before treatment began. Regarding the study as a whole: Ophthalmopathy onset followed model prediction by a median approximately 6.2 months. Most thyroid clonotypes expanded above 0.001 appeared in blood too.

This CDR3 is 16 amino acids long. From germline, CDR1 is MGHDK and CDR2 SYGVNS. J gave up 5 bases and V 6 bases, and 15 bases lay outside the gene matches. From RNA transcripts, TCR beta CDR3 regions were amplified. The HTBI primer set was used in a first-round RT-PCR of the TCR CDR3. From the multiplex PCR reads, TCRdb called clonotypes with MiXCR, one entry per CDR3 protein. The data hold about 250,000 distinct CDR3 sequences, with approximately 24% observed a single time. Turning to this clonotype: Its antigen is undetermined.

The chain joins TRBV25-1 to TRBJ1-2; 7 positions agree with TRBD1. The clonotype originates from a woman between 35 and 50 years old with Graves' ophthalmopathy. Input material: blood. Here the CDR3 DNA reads TGTGCCAGCAGAGGACAGGCGGTGGGCGGGGAGTATGGCTACACCTTC. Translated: CASRGQAVGGEYGYTF.